This T cell receptor beta chain was profiled in a study of Graves' ophthalmopathy and Graves' hyperthyroidism. This clonotype was picked up a small number of times. Its specificity is not known. CDR3 length: 16 amino acids. Germline loops: CDR1 SEHNR, CDR2 FQNEAQ (reference sequence). With 5 bases clipped from V and 7 bases from J, the junction kept 14 bases outside the gene matches. Broader study findings: The study's model predicted ophthalmopathy progression at roughly 64% sensitivity and 72% to 85% specificity.

From RNA, the CDR3 regions of TCR beta chains were amplified and sequenced. First-round RT-PCR employed HTBI primers, with a second-round multiplex PCR after it. TCRdb re-called the multiplex PCR reads with MiXCR, one entry per CDR3 protein. Among around 1.1 million distinct CDR3 sequences listed, about 35% were seen once. The rearrangement uses TRBV7-9 and TRBJ2-7, with 10 bases identical to TRBD1. Sequencing used peripheral blood or thyroid tissue (not recorded which). The receptor comes from an adult man with Graves' hyperthyroidism. The CDR3 DNA reads as TGTGCCAGCAGCCCCTTGCGGGGACAGGGGCTAGGAGAGCAGTACTTC. Its protein is CASSPLRGQGLGEQYF.